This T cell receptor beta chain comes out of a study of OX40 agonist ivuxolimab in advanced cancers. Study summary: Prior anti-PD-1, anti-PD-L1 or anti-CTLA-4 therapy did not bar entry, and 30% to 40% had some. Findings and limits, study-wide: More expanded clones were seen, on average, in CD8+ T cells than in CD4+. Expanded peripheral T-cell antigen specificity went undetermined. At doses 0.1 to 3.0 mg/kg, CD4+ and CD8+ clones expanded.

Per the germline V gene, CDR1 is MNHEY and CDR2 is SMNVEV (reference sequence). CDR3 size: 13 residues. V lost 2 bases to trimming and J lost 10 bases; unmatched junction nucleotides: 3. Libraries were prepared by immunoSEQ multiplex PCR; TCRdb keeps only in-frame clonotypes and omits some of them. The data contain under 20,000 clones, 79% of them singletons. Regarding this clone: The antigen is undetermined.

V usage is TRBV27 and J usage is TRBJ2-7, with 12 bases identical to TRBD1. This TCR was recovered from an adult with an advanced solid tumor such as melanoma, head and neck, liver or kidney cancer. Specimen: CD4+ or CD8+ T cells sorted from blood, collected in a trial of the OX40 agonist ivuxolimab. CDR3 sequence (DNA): TGTGCCAGCAGTTTAGGGACAGGGGGCGATCAGTACTTC. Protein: CASSLGTGGDQYF.